This paragraph covers one TCR beta chain sequence. Its target is unknown. This record comes from a study of blood T cells in healthy people across ages. Whole-study findings and limits: In older individuals, TCR beta diversity per million T cells was lower, falling roughly linearly with age.

J lost 2 bases, V lost 4 bases, and 10 bases had no gene match. CDR3 size: 16 residues. Next came a second PCR, run for about 7 to 12 cycles, which used a sample-barcoded 5' primer along with a J-beta primer mix. A single record per CDR3 protein comes from TCRdb applying MiXCR to the 5' RACE reads. The sample yields 1.5 million to 2 million distinct CDR3 sequences, about 28% seen once. This sequence was found in a woman aged 25-40 years in good health. The sequenced sample consisted of blood. The chain employs TRBV12-3 or TRBV12-4 and TRBJ2-5; 7 bases align to TRBD2. The CDR3 protein is CASSSGGPGVQETQYF. The CDR3 DNA reads TGTGCCAGCAGTTCGGGAGGTCCGGGGGTACAAGAGACCCAGTACTTC.